This entry lists 15 T cell receptor beta chains sequenced from one sample in a study of blood T cells in healthy people across ages. It was with a sample-barcoded 5' primer and a J-beta primer mix that a second PCR of roughly 7 to 11 cycles was run. TCRdb analysed the 5' RACE reads with MiXCR anew, one entry per CDR3 protein. The sample lists 550,000 to 800,000 distinct CDR3 sequences; about 30% were seen once. The source material was blood. Source of these receptors: a woman over 75 in good health.

The genes are TRBV19 and TRBJ2-3, with 9 bases identical to TRBD2. The ends lost 5 bases at V and 8 bases at J; junction bases unmatched: 5. The CDR3 contains 13 residues. The germline V gene has CDR1 LNHDA and CDR2 SQIVND (reference sequence). The CDR3 coding sequence is TGTGCCAGTAGTGGGCTAGCGGGGTCTACGCAGTATTTT. Translation: CASSGLAGSTQYF.

This clonotype was counted between two and nine times. This rearrangement joins TRBV27 to TRBJ1-5; TRBD1 might be the D (5 bases). This CDR3 spans 15 amino acids. Germline values: CDR1 MNHEY, CDR2 SMNVEV (reference sequence). The ends were cut back, 0 bases at V and 9 bases at J, with 15 bases in the middle. CDR3 protein: CASSLSGRVFGPQHF. As DNA, the CDR3 is TGTGCCAGCAGTTTATCGGGACGGGTTTTTGGGCCCCAGCATTTT.

This clonotype came up many times. The V and J genes are TRBV6-2 or TRBV6-3 and TRBJ1-1, with D tentatively TRBD1 (5 bases). Per germline, CDR1 MNHEY and CDR2 SVGEGT. The CDR3 length is 13 residues. V was pared by 6 bases and J by 1 base, with 9 bases between. CDR3 nucleotides: TGTGCCAGCAGCGCAGGGACGAACACTGAAGCTTTCTTT. Translated, it gives CASSAGTNTEAFF.

This clonotype has a handful of counts. This may be a read error, as it is one base from a much larger clone. The chain links TRBV6-6 to TRBJ2-5, with D possibly being TRBD1 (6 bases). Germline lookup yields CDR1 MNHNY and CDR2 SVGAGI (reference sequence). The CDR3 has 13 amino acids. V was shortened by 2 bases and J by 9 bases, with 13 bases between the two germline ends. The CDR3 reads CASSYGDIRAQYF. CDR3 in DNA: TGTGCCAGCAGTTACGGGGACATTAGGGCCCAGTACTTC.

This clonotype was seen repeatedly, ten times or more. The chain has TRBV15 and TRBJ2-7; TRBD1 matches 8 bases. From germline, CDR1 is LNHNV and CDR2 YYDKDF (reference sequence). Trimming removed 5 bases from V and 5 bases from J; junction bases left unmatched: 5. This CDR3 is 13 amino acids long. CDR3 nucleotides: TGTGCCACCAGCCCCCAGGGGGCACACGAGCAGTACTTC. Its protein is CATSPQGAHEQYF.

This clonotype was observed a few times. The rearrangement links TRBV20-1 to TRBJ2-3; D gene ambiguous. Trimming took off 7 bases at V and 0 bases at J, with 11 bases between the two ends. CDR3 length: 13 residues. Germline-derived CDR1 and CDR2 are DFQATT and SNEGSKA (reference sequence). CDR3 bases: TGCAGTGTCCGGGCTACTAGCACAGATACGCAGTATTTT. Translation gives CSVRATSTDTQYF.

This clonotype was picked up many times. The CDR3 sequence: CASRERGVSYGYTF. CDR3 DNA sequence: TGTGCCAGCCGGGAGCGGGGAGTTAGCTATGGCTACACCTTC. The rearrangement joins TRBV28 to TRBJ1-2; the D is unclear. The germline gives CDR1 MDHEN, CDR2 SYDVKM. The CDR3 is 14 amino acids. Trimming cost V 8 bases and J 4 bases, with 17 bases left between them.

This clonotype was observed at least ten times. V and J are TRBV6-2 or TRBV6-3 and TRBJ1-6; perhaps TRBD1 as D (6 bases). Germline CDR1 MNHEY, CDR2 SVGEGT. Trimming shortened V by 6 bases and J by 7 bases, and 13 bases separated the two germline ends. This CDR3 comprises 14 residues. This chain's CDR3 is CASRQGLTNSPLHF. CDR3 nucleotide sequence: TGTGCCAGCAGACAGGGACTGACCAATTCACCCCTCCACTTT.

In this sample, this clonotype turned up many times. The rearrangement uses TRBV4-1 and TRBJ1-4; possible D gene TRBD1, 5 bases. The length of the CDR3 is 15 residues. Trimming took 1 base from V and 7 from J, leaving 13 bases between them. Germline values: CDR1 MGHRA, CDR2 YSYEKL. CDR3 in DNA: TGCGCCAGCAGCCAAGTTGGAGGGGTATCTGAAAAACTGTTTTTT. Translating it yields CASSQVGGVSEKLFF.

The chain couples TRBV12-5 to TRBJ1-1; tentatively, D is TRBD1 (6 bases). V shed 0 bases and J shed 7 bases, with 9 bases lying between them. The CDR3 has 13 amino acids. CDR1 is LGHNT and CDR2 is FRNRAP in the germline V gene. CDR3 region: CASGLVLQGEAFF. For the CDR3, the DNA is TGTGCTAGTGGTTTGGTACTACAGGGTGAAGCTTTCTTT.

This clonotype was seen a few times. CDR3 region: CASSEGIGFQPQHF. Here the CDR3 DNA reads TGTGCCAGCAGTGAAGGTATCGGTTTTCAGCCCCAGCATTTT. V gene TRBV6-1 combines with J gene TRBJ1-5, with D unresolved. Trimming stripped 1 base from V and 6 bases from J, with 10 bases between. This CDR3 has 14 amino acids. Germline V gene data show CDR1 as MNHNS and CDR2 as SASEGT.

This clonotype was detected ten times or more. The rearrangement uses TRBV7-2 and TRBJ1-2, with D hard to call. CDR1 is SGHTA, CDR2 FQGNSA, per germline. V lost 0 bases and J lost 3, with 8 bases in between. The CDR3 covers 14 residues. DNA of the CDR3: TGTGCCAGCAGCTTAGCGTATCCCGACTATGGCTACACCTTC. This gives the protein CASSLAYPDYGYTF.

This clonotype was picked up a small number of times. Germline is not matched at one junction end, which may reflect a read error. The chain carries TRBV3-1 and TRBJ2-7, with no clear D. CDR1 is LGHDT, CDR2 YNNKEL, per germline (reference sequence). The CDR3 length is 14 residues. CDR3 sequence: CASGQVAGYYEQYF. The CDR3 bases are TGTGCCAGCGGCCAAGTCGCAGGCTACTACGAGCAGTACTTC.

This chain links TRBV5-1 with TRBJ1-3; tentatively, D is TRBD1 (5 bases). Trimming took off 3 bases at V and 0 bases at J, with 7 bases between the two ends. Germline loops: CDR1 SGHRS, CDR2 YFSETQ. The CDR3 is made up of 14 amino acids. The CDR3 DNA sequence: TGCGCCAGCAGCTCGGGACCCTCTGGAAACACCATATATTTT. It encodes CASSSGPSGNTIYF.

In its sample, this clonotype was seen a few times. The rearrangement uses TRBV6-5 and TRBJ1-5; D is ambiguous. Trimming took off 2 bases at V and 4 bases at J, with 18 bases between the two ends. Germline CDR1 reads MNHEY; CDR2 reads SVGAGI. This CDR3 contains 17 residues. The CDR3 DNA sequence: TGTGCCAGCAGTTACGAGCTGGAGAGGGATCGGAATCAGCCCCAGCATTTT. Translating gives CASSYELERDRNQPQHF.